The 9 T cell receptor beta chains in this list originate from one sample, sequenced in a study of identical twins. TCRdb re-derived calls from the 5' RACE reads in MiXCR, one entry per CDR3 protein. The sample records 300,000 to 400,000 distinct CDR3 sequences, about 10% being singletons. Sequencing input: naive T cells sorted from blood. The receptors derive from a woman in her forties or fifties in good health.

This clonotype came up many times. The rearrangement uses TRBV12-3 or TRBV12-4 and TRBJ2-1; 14 bases match TRBD2. After removal of 6 bases from V and 8 bases from J, the junction contained 9 bases not matched to a gene. The CDR3 covers 16 residues. CDR3 protein: CASSQGLAGVGYEQFF. The CDR3 DNA sequence: TGTGCCAGCAGCCAGGGACTAGCGGGAGTTGGCTATGAGCAGTTCTTC.

A few counts support this clonotype. The V and J genes are TRBV12-3 or TRBV12-4 and TRBJ1-2; possible D gene TRBD1, 6 bases. This CDR3 is 13 amino acids long. V was cut by 2 bases and J by 6 bases, with 10 bases left in between. DNA of the CDR3: TGTGCCAGCAGTTTATGGGACAACGATGGCTACACCTTC. Protein: CASSLWDNDGYTF.

This clonotype was counted only a few times. This sequence joins TRBV9 and TRBJ2-7, with D perhaps matching TRBD2 (5 bases). This CDR3 has 13 residues. The germline gives CDR1 SGDLS, CDR2 YYNGEE. V was pared by 2 bases and J by 6 bases, with 12 bases between. The CDR3 loop reads CASSVSPSTEQYV. In DNA, the CDR3 is TGTGCCAGCAGCGTGTCCCCTAGCACCGAGCAGTACGTC.

This clonotype was recorded at least ten times. V usage is TRBV12-3 or TRBV12-4 and J usage is TRBJ2-3, with D unresolved. V dropped 2 bases and J dropped 0 bases, with 9 bases sitting between them. This CDR3 is built from 15 residues. The CDR3 DNA follows: TGTGCCAGCAGTTTACAGCTATGGAGCACAGATACGCAGTATTTT. Translating it yields CASSLQLWSTDTQYF.

The DNA for the CDR3 is TGTGCCTCCAAGGGTATGGGTCCCTTTGCCTACGAGCAGTACTTC. Protein product: CASKGMGPFAYEQYF. The rearrangement joins TRBV2 to TRBJ2-7; the D is unclear. Per the germline V gene, CDR1 is SNHLY and CDR2 is FYNNEI. The CDR3 is made up of 15 amino acids. V shed 11 bases and J shed 2 bases, with 22 bases lying between them.

The chain has TRBV12-3 or TRBV12-4 and TRBJ2-7; TRBD1 aligns across 9 bases. J was trimmed by 3 bases and V by 5 bases; bases with no gene match: 5. The CDR3 has 14 residues. CDR3 DNA: TGTGCCAGCAGTCTACAGGGGGCCCTCTACGAGCAGTACTTC. Translating it yields CASSLQGALYEQYF.

This clonotype was seen more than once but under ten times. This rearrangement joins TRBV24-1 to TRBJ2-3; TRBD2 is a possible D gene (6 bases). The CDR3 runs to 15 residues. Trimming took 4 bases from V and 0 from J, leaving 10 bases between them. Germline V CDR1 and CDR2: KGHDR, SFDVKD. The CDR3 loop is CATSEPGTSTDTQYF. Written as DNA, the CDR3 is TGTGCCACCAGTGAGCCCGGGACTAGCACAGATACGCAGTATTTT.

This clonotype was detected ten times or more. This chain joins TRBV11-2 and TRBJ2-3, with 7 positions matching TRBD2. From germline, CDR1 is SGHAT and CDR2 FQNNGV. CDR3 size: 15 residues. Trimming removed 5 bases from V and 4 bases from J; junction bases left unmatched: 9. The CDR3 sequence is CASSRGLVDADTQYF. CDR3 nucleotides: TGTGCCAGCAGCCGCGGACTAGTGGACGCAGATACGCAGTATTTT.

In its sample, this clonotype was seen a few times. The V gene is TRBV10-2, the J gene TRBJ2-7; TRBD2 matches 9 bases. The CDR3 totals 13 residues. Germline trimming cut 6 bases from V and 6 bases from J; bases unmatched to any gene: 6. The germline V gene has CDR1 WSHSY and CDR2 SAAADI. The CDR3 region has the DNA TGCGCCAGCAGCTACGGGACTAGCTTCGAGCAGTACTTC. Translating it yields CASSYGTSFEQYF.